This T cell receptor (beta chain) is from a study of tumor-infiltrating lymphocytes in primary liver carcinoma. As for the study in general: The yield of productive TCRbeta reads per sample was roughly 3.65 to 8 million and was similar across tissue types.

Germline CDR1 and CDR2: MNHEY and SVGEGT. The CDR3 totals 17 residues. V shed 2 bases, J shed 7 bases, and the junction held 9 bases outside the gene matches. Priming with a constant-region primer yielded TCR beta cDNA from roughly 500 ng total RNA. Researchers made the TCR beta libraries by running three nested multiplex PCR rounds with slightly modified ARM-PCR. Use of TRBV1-TRBV30 forward primers with a C-beta reverse primer characterized the first two PCR rounds, which lasted 10 cycles each. MiXCR was run by TCRdb on the multiplex PCR reads, yielding one entry per CDR3 protein. The sample gives 250,000 to 350,000 distinct CDR3 sequences, roughly three fifths of which show up once; about a sixth is in the top ten. Unsorted whole blood supplied the blood RNA, and germline DNA was isolated too. Patients showed chronic HBV infection and an absence of prior treatment. Prior to surgery, approximately 3.6 milliliters of peripheral blood were drawn.

This clonotype was found a few times. The sequencing sample was made of peripheral blood. The chain carries TRBV6-2 or TRBV6-3 and TRBJ2-5; 14 nucleotides align to TRBD2. This TCR was sampled from a woman younger than 45 with primary liver carcinoma and hepatitis B virus infection. The CDR3 sequence is CASSYLLGLAGEVTQYF. The CDR3 DNA sequence: TGTGCCAGCAGTTACCTCTTGGGACTAGCGGGAGAAGTGACCCAGTACTTC.